Sequencing of this T cell receptor (beta chain) was carried out in a study of lymphopenia after photon versus proton radiotherapy. Study outcomes and limitations: In patients who died, overall survival fell as post-nadir TCR diversity dropped more. Oligoclonal CD8+ Temra expansion after nadir drove photon patients' diversity drop. Photon-treated patients lost naive T cells and TCR diversity; proton-treated stayed stable.

Regarding this clone: What it binds is unknown.

The method was immunoSEQ multiplex PCR; TCRdb's version includes in-frame clones alone and lacks a portion of them. The sample records roughly 76,000 clones, less than 95% being singletons. The germline gives CDR1 LGHNA, CDR2 YNFKEQ. V dropped 1 base and J dropped 6 bases, with 12 bases sitting between them. The CDR3 has 15 amino acids. The TCR was taken from a woman aged 40-49 years with cholangiocarcinoma. Material: peripheral blood, obtained from a patient treated with photon-based radiotherapy. The V and J genes are TRBV4-2 and TRBJ2-2; D is unclear. The CDR3 sequence is CASSQGPGDPGELFF. CDR3 nucleotides: TGTGCCAGCAGCCAAGGCCCAGGTGACCCCGGGGAGCTGTTTTTT.